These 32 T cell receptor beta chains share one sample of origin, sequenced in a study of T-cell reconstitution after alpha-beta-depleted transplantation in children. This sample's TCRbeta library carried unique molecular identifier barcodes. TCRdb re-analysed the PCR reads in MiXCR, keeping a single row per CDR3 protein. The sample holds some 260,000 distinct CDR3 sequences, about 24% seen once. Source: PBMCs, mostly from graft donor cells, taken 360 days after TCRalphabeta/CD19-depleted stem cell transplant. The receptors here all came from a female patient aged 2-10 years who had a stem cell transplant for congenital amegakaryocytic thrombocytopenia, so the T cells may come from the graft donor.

CDR3 region: CSASSGNYNEQFF. The CDR3 DNA follows: TGCAGTGCTTCTAGCGGGAACTACAATGAGCAGTTCTTC. The chain recombines TRBV20-1 with TRBJ2-1, with 9 bases that match TRBD2. V gave up 5 bases and J gave up 3 bases; unmatched junction bases: 2. The CDR3 runs to 13 residues. From germline, CDR1 is DFQATT and CDR2 SNEGSKA (reference sequence).

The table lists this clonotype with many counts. The CDR3 is CASSFQGNTEAFF. In nucleotides, the CDR3 is TGTGCCAGCAGTTTTCAGGGTAACACTGAAGCTTTCTTT. J is TRBJ1-1 and V is TRBV12-3 or TRBV12-4, with D maybe TRBD1 (5 bases). The CDR3 is made up of 13 amino acids. Trimming cost V 3 bases and J 2 bases, with 7 bases left between them.

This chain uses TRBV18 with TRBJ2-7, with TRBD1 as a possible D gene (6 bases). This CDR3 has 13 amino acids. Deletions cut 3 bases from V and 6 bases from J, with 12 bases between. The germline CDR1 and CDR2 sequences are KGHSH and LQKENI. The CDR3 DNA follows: TGTGCCAGCTCACCCAACAGGGATTCCGAGCAGTACTTC. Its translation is CASSPNRDSEQYF.

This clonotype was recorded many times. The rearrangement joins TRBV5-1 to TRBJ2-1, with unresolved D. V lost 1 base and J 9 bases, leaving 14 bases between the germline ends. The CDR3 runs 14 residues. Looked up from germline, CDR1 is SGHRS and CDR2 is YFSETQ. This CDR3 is CASSLNADVSEQFF. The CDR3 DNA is TGCGCCAGCAGCTTGAATGCCGACGTCAGTGAGCAGTTCTTC. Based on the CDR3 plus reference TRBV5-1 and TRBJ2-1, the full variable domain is KAGVTQTPRYLIKTRGQQVTLSCSPISGHRSVSWYQQTPGQGLQFLFEYFSETQRNKGNFPGRFSGRQFSNSRSEMNVSTLELGDSALYLCASSLNADVSEQFFGPGTRLTVL.

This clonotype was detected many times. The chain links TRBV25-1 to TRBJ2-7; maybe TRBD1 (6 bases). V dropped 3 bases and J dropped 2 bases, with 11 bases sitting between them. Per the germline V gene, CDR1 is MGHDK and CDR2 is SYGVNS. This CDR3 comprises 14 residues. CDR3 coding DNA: TGTGCCAGCAGTGATCCAACAGGGACCTACGAGCAGTACTTC. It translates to CASSDPTGTYEQYF.

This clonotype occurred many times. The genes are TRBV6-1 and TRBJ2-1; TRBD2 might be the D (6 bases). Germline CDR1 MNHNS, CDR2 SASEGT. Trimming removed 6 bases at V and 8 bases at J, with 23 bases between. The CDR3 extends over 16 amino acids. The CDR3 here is CASSQDIGTRLDEQFF. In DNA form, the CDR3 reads TGTGCCAGCAGCCAGGATATCGGGACTCGTCTCGATGAGCAGTTCTTC.

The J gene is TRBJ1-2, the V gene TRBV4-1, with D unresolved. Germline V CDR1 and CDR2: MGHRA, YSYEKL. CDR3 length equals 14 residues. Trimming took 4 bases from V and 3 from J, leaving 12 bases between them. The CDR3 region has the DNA TGCGCCAGCAGCCGCCCGACATGGGACTATGGCTACACCTTC. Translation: CASSRPTWDYGYTF.

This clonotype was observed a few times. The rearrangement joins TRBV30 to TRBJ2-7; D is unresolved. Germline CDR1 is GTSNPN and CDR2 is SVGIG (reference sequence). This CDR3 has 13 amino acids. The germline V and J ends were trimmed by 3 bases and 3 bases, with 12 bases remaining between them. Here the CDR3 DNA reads TGTGCCTGGAGCAAGTCCGTACTCTACGAGCAGTACTTC. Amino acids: CAWSKSVLYEQYF.

The CDR3 spells CASSPSGTDGTTEAFF. DNA for the CDR3: TGTGCCAGCAGCCCCTCAGGGACAGACGGGACCACTGAAGCTTTCTTT. This chain links TRBV12-3 or TRBV12-4 with TRBJ1-1; 7 bases agree with TRBD1. This CDR3 spans 16 amino acids. Trimming removed 6 bases from V and 4 bases from J; junction bases left unmatched: 14.

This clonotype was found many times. The CDR3 loop is CASSQEGRSTDTQYF. In DNA form, the CDR3 reads TGTGCCAGCAGCCAAGAAGGCAGGAGCACAGATACGCAGTATTTT. V and J are TRBV4-2 and TRBJ2-3, with no clear D. V lost 0 bases, J lost 0 bases, and 7 bases lay in between. The CDR3 has 15 residues. The germline V gene has CDR1 LGHNA and CDR2 YNFKEQ.

CDR3 coding DNA: TGTGCCAGCAGTCCCCCGGGCTTCTCCTACGAGCAGTACTTC. Encoded protein: CASSPPGFSYEQYF. This sequence joins TRBV28 and TRBJ2-7; the D is unclear. This CDR3 has 14 residues. Germline loops: CDR1 MDHEN, CDR2 SYDVKM. The V end was cut by 5 bases, the J end by 0 bases, with 11 bases between. The whole variable domain, filled in from reference TRBV28 and TRBJ2-7, reads DVKVTQSSRYLVKRTGEKVFLECVQDMDHENMFWYRQDPGLGLRLIYFSYDVKMKEKGDIPEGYSVSREKKERFSLILESASTNQTSMYLCASSPPGFSYEQYFGPGTRLTVT.

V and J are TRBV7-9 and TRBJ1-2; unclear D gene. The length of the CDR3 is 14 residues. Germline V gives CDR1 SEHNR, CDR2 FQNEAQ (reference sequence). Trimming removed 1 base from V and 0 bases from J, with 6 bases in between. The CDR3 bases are TGTGCCAGCAGCTTAGATGGAACTAACTATGGCTACACCTTC. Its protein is CASSLDGTNYGYTF. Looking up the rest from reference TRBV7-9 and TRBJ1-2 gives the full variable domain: DTGVSQNPRHKITKRGQNVTFRCDPISEHNRLYWYRQTLGQGPEFLTYFQNEAQLEKSRLLSDRFSAERPKGSFSTLEIQRTEQGDSAMYLCASSLDGTNYGYTFGSGTRLTVV.

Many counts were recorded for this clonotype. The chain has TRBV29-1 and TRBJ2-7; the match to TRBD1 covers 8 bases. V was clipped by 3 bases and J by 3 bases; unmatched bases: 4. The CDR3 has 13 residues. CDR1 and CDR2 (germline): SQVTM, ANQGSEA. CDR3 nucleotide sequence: TGCAGCGTTGATGGTGGACAGGGCTACGAGCAGTACTTC. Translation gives CSVDGGQGYEQYF.

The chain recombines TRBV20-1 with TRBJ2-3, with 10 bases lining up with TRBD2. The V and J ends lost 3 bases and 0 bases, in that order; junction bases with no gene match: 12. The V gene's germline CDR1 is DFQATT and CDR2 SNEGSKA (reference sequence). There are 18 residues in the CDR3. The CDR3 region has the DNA TGCAGTGCTAGGAGACCGGAAGCGGGGGGGCTAAGCACAGATACGCAGTATTTT. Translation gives CSARRPEAGGLSTDTQYF.

CDR3 region: CASSPGPTGGYLSEQYF. The CDR3 DNA is TGTGCCAGCAGCCCGGGCCCGACAGGGGGCTATCTCTCGGAGCAGTACTTC. The genes are TRBV3-1 and TRBJ2-7; 10 bases are shared with TRBD1. The CDR3 covers 17 residues. After removal of 4 bases from V and 7 bases from J, the junction contained 16 bases not matched to a gene. Germline values: CDR1 LGHDT, CDR2 YNNKEL (reference sequence).

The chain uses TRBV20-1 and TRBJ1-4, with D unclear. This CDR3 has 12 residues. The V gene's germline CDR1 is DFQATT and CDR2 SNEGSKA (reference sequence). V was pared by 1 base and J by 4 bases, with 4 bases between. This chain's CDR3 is CSARAGNEKLFF. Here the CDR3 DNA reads TGCAGTGCTAGAGCGGGTAATGAAAAACTGTTTTTT.

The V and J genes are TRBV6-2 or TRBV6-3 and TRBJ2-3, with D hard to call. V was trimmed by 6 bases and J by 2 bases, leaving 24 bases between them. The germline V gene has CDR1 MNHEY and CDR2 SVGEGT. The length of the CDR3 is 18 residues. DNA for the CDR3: TGTGCCAGCAGCTCTCATCCTGGAAGACGCTCTTTCACAGATACGCAGTATTTT. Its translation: CASSSHPGRRSFTDTQYF.

The DNA for the CDR3 is TGTGCCAGCATCTTGGGGCTAGCGGGCTCCTACGAGCAGTACTTC. It encodes CASILGLAGSYEQYF. The rearrangement uses TRBV6-1 and TRBJ2-7; 8 bases fit TRBD2. Losses at the gene ends were 7 bases for V and 0 bases for J; bases not matched to a gene: 8. This CDR3 has 15 residues. Germline V lookup: CDR1 MNHNS, CDR2 SASEGT.

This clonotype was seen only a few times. DNA for the CDR3: TGTGCCAGCAGTTTAAAAAACACAGATACGCAGTATTTT. Its protein product is CASSLKNTDTQYF. This chain joins TRBV12-3 or TRBV12-4 and TRBJ2-3, with D hard to call. V dropped 2 bases and J dropped 2 bases, with 5 bases sitting between them. The CDR3 consists of 13 residues.

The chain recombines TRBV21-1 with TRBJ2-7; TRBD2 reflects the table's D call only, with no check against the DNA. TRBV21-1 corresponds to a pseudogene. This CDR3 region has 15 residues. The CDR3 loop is CASSNGCLATYEQYF. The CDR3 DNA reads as TGTGCCAGCAGCAATGGTTGTCTAGCAACCTACGAGCAGTACTTC.

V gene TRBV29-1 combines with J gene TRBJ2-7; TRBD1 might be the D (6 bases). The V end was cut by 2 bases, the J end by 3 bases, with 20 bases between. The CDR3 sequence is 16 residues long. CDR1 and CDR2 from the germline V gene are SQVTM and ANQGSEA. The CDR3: CSVELSSGTPRYEQYF. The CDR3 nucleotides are TGCAGCGTTGAATTATCCTCCGGGACACCCCGCTACGAGCAGTACTTC.

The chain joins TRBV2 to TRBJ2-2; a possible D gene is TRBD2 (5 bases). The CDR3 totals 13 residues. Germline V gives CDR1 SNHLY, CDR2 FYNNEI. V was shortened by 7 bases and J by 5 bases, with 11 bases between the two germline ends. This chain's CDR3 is CASNGVGTGELFF. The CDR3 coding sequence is TGTGCCAGCAACGGGGTGGGGACCGGGGAGCTGTTTTTT.

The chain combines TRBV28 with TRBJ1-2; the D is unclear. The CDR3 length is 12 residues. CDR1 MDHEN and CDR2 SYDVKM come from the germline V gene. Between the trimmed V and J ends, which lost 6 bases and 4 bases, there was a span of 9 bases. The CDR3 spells CASSLGFYGYTF. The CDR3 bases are TGTGCCAGCAGCCTGGGCTTCTATGGCTACACCTTC.

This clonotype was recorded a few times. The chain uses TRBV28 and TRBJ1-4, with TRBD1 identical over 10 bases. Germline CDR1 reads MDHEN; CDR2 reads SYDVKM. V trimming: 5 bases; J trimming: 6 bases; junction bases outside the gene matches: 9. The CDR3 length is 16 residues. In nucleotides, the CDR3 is TGTGCCAGCAGTCCGGGACAGGGGCGTTTTGATGAAAAACTGTTTTTT. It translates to CASSPGQGRFDEKLFF.

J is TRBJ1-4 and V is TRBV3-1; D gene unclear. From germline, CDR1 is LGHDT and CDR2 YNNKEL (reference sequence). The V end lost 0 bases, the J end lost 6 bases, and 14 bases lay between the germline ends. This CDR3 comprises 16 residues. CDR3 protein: CASSQDGTPNDEKLFF. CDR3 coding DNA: TGTGCCAGCAGCCAAGATGGCACGCCGAACGATGAAAAACTGTTTTTT.

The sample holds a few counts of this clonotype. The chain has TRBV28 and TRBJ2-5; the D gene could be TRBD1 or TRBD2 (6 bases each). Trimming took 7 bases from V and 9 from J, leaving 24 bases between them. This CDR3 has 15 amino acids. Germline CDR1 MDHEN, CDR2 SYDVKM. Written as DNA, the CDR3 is TGTGCCAGCACGAAGGCGGGACACCGAAAGAAGCCCCAGTACTTC. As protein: CASTKAGHRKKPQYF.

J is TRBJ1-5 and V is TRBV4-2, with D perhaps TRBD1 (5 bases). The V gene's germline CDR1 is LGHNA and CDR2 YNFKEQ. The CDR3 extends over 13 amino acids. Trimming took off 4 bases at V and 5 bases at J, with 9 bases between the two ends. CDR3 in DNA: TGTGCCAGCAGCCCCGGGACCCATCAGCCCCAGCATTTT. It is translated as CASSPGTHQPQHF.

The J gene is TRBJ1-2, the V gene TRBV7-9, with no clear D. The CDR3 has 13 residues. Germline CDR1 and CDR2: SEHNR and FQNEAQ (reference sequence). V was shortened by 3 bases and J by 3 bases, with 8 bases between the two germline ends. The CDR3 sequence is CASSFVQDYGYTF. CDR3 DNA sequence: TGTGCCAGCAGCTTCGTCCAGGACTATGGCTACACCTTC.

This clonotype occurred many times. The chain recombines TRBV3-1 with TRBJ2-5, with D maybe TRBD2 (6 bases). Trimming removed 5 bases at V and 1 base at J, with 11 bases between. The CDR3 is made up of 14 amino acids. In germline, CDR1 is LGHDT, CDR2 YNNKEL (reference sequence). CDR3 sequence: CASSSAGPQETQYF. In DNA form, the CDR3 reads TGTGCCAGCAGCTCAGCGGGTCCCCAAGAGACCCAGTACTTC.

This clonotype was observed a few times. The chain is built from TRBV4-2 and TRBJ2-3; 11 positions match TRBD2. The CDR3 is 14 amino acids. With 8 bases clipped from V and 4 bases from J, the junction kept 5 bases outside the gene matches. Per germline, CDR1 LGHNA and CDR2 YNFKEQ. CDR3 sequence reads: CASHSGGGSDTQYF. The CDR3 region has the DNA TGTGCCAGCCATAGCGGGGGGGGCTCAGATACGCAGTATTTT.

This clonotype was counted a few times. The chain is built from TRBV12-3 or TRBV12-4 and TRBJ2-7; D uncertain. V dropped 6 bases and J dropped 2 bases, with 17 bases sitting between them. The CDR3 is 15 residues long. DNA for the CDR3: TGTGCCAGCAGCCGCCGGTCCCACTCACCCTACGAGCAGTACTTC. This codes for CASSRRSHSPYEQYF.

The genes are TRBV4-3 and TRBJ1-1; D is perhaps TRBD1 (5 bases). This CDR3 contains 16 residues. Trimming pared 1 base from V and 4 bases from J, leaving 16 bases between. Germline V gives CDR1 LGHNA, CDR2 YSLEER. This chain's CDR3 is CASSQGAGRAATEAFF. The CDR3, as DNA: TGCGCCAGCAGCCAAGGAGCGGGCAGGGCGGCCACTGAAGCTTTCTTT.